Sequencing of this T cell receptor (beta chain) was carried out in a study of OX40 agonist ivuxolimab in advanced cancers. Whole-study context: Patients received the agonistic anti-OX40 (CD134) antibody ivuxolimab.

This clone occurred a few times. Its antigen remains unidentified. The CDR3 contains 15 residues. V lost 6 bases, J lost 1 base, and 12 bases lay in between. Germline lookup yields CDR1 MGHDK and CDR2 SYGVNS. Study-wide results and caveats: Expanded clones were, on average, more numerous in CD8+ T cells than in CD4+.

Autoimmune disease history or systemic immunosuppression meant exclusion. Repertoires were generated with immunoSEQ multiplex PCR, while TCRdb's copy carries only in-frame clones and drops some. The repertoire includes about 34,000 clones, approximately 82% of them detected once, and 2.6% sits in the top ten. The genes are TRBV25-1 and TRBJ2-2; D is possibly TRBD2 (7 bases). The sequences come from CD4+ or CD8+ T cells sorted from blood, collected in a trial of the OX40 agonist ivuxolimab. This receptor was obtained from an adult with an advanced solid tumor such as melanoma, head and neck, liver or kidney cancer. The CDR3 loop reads CASSPRGGNTGELFF. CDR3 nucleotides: TGTGCCAGCAGCCCAAGGGGGGGGAACACCGGGGAGCTGTTTTTT. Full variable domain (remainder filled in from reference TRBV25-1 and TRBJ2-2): EADIYQTPRYLVIGTGKKITLECSQTMGHDKMYWYQQDPGMELHLIHYSYGVNSTEKGDLSSESTVSRIRTEHFPLTLESARPSHTSQYLCASSPRGGNTGELFFGEGSRLTVL.